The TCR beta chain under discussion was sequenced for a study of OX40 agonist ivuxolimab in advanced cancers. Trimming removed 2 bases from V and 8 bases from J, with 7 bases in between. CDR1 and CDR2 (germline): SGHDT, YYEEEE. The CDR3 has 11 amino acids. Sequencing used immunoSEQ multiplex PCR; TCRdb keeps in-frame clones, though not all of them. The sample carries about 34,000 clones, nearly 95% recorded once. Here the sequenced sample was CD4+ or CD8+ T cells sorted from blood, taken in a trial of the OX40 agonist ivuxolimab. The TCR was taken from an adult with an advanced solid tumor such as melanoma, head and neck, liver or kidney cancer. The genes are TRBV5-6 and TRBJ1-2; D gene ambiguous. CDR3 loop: CASSLLGGYTF. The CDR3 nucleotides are TGTGCCAGCAGCTTACTAGGGGGCTACACCTTC. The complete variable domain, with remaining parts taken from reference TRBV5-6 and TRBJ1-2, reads DAGVTQSPTHLIKTRGQQVTLRCSPKSGHDTVSWYQQALGQGPQFIFQYYEEEERQRGNFPDRFSGHQFPNYSSELNVNALLLGDSALYLCASSLLGGYTFGSGTRLTVV.